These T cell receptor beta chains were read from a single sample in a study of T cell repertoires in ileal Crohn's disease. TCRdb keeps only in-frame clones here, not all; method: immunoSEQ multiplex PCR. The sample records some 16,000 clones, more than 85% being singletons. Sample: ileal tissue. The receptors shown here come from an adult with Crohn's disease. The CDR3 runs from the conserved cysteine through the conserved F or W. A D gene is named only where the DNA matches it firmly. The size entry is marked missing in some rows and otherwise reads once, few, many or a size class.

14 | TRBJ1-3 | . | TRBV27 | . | CASSLSGAGNTIYF | TGTGCCAGCAGTTTATCGGGGGCTGGAAACACCATATATTTT
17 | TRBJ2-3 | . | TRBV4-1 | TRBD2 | CASSRDKAGGPGDTQYF | TGCGCCAGCAGCCGGGATAAAGCGGGGGGGCCTGGAGATACGCAGTATTTT
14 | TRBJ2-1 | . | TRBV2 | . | CASSEGEGSNEQFF | TGTGCCAGCAGTGAAGGTGAGGGGAGCAATGAGCAGTTCTTC
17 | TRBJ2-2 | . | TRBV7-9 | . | CASSPLGSVDYTGELFF | TGTGCCAGCAGCCCCCTTGGGTCTGTGGATTACACCGGGGAGCTGTTTTTT
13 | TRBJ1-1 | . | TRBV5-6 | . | CASSFWQRGEAFF | TGTGCCAGCAGCTTTTGGCAGAGAGGGGAAGCTTTCTTT
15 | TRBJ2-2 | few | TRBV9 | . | CASSVVGGNTGELFF | TGTGCCAGCAGCGTAGTAGGGGGGAACACCGGGGAGCTGTTTTTT
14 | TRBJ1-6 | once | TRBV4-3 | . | CASSQEADNSPLHF | TGCGCCAGCAGCCAAGAGGCGGATAATTCACCCCTCCACTTT
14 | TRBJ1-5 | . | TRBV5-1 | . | CASSLGGTNQPQHF | TGCGCCAGCAGCTTGGGAGGAACCAATCAGCCCCAGCATTTT
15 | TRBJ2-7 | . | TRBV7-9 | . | CASSLEGWYSYEQYF | TGTGCCAGCAGCTTAGAGGGGTGGTACTCCTACGAGCAGTACTTC
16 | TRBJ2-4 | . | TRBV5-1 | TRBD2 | CASSPGTSKGKNIQYF | TGCGCCAGCAGCCCCGGGACTAGTAAGGGCAAAAACATTCAGTACTTC
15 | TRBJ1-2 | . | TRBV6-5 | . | CASSYGGRVSDGYTF | TGTGCCAGCAGTTACGGGGGAAGGGTGTCGGATGGCTACACCTTC
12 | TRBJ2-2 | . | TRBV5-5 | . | CASTSEAGELFF | TGTGCCAGCACGTCGGAGGCCGGGGAGCTGTTTTTT
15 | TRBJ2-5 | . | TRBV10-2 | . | CASSESGTPSETQYF | TGCGCCAGCAGTGAGTCCGGGACCCCCTCAGAGACCCAGTACTTC
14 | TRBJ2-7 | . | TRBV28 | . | CASSSRRAPYEQYF | TGTGCCAGCAGTTCGCGCAGGGCCCCCTACGAGCAGTACTTC
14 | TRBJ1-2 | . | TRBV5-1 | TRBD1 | CASSLGTGGYGYTF | TGCGCCAGCAGCTTGGGGACAGGGGGCTATGGCTACACCTTC
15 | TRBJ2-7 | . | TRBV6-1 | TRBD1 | CASSESGDRAYEQYF | TGTGCCAGCAGTGAAAGTGGGGACAGGGCCTACGAGCAGTACTTC
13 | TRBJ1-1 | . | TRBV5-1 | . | CASSPLTVLEAFF | TGCGCCAGCAGTCCCCTGACCGTTCTAGAAGCTTTCTTT
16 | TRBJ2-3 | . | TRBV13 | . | CASSLTLLVSTDTQYF | TGTGCCAGCAGCTTAACGTTACTAGTGAGCACAGATACGCAGTATTTT
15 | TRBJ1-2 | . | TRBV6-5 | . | CASSYSSGAFYGYTF | TGTGCCAGCAGTTACTCGAGCGGGGCCTTCTATGGCTACACCTTC
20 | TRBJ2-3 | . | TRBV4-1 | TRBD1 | CASSRQGASVGMLSTDTQYF | TGCGCCAGCAGCCGACAGGGGGCCTCCGTCGGGATGCTAAGCACAGATACGCAGTATTTT
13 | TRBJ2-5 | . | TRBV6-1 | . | CASSAQGTETQYF | TGTGCCAGCAGTGCCCAGGGTACCGAGACCCAGTACTTC
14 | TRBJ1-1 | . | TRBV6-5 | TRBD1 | CASRAPGQGNWAFF | TGTGCCAGCAGAGCCCCAGGACAGGGCAATTGGGCTTTCTTT